The rows below give T cell receptor beta chains drawn from one sample of a study of blood T cells in healthy people across ages. TCRdb used MiXCR to reprocess the 5' RACE reads, holding one entry per CDR3 protein. The sample has 1,800,000 or so distinct CDR3 sequences, about two fifths seen once. The sequenced sample was blood. These receptors were collected from a human donor in good health. CDR3s include the opening cysteine and the closing phenylalanine or tryptophan. Fields, in order: J gene, clone size, D gene, V gene, CDR3 DNA, CDR3 protein. The D gene is left open where the match is weak. Clone size appears in some rows only: once, few, many, or a class for an expanded clone.

j_gene: TRBJ2-3
abundance: few
d_gene: NA
v_gene: TRBV10-3
CDR3nt: TGTGCCATCAGTGAGCAAGAAACCACTAGCACAGATACGCAGTATTTT
CDR3aa: CAISEQETTSTDTQYF

j_gene: TRBJ1-4
abundance: few
d_gene: NA
v_gene: TRBV29-1
CDR3nt: TGCAGCGTTGGAGGGTTTGGAGAAAAACTGTTTTTT
CDR3aa: CSVGGFGEKLFF

j_gene: TRBJ2-3
abundance: NA
d_gene: TRBD2
v_gene: TRBV5-1
CDR3nt: TGCGCCAGCAGCTTGGCCGGCGGGGGGGCTAGCACAGATACGCGGTATTTT
CDR3aa: CASSLAGGGASTDTRYF

j_gene: TRBJ1-6
abundance: few
d_gene: TRBD1
v_gene: TRBV4-3
CDR3nt: TGCGCCAGCAGCCGCGGACAGGGTCAGAATTCACCCCTCCACTTT
CDR3aa: CASSRGQGQNSPLHF

j_gene: TRBJ2-4
abundance: NA
d_gene: NA
v_gene: TRBV7-8
CDR3nt: TGTGCCAGCAGCCCGGGACGGAAAAACATTCAGTACTTC
CDR3aa: CASSPGRKNIQYF

j_gene: TRBJ2-3
abundance: NA
d_gene: NA
v_gene: TRBV7-8
CDR3nt: TGTGCCAGCAGCTTCCCCCCGGGGACTTACCCTCGGAATACGCAGTATTTT
CDR3aa: CASSFPPGTYPRNTQYF

j_gene: TRBJ2-5
abundance: NA
d_gene: TRBD1
v_gene: TRBV19
CDR3nt: TGTGCCAGTAGCTCCCCAACCAGGGGGAAAGGGGAGACCCAGTACTTC
CDR3aa: CASSSPTRGKGETQYF

j_gene: TRBJ1-5
abundance: few
d_gene: NA
v_gene: TRBV10-3
CDR3nt: TGTGCCATCAGTGAGTCGATAACAGCCTATCAGCCCCAGCATTTT
CDR3aa: CAISESITAYQPQHF

j_gene: TRBJ2-3
abundance: NA
d_gene: NA
v_gene: TRBV5-6
CDR3nt: TGTGCCAGCAGCTTGGATAGGGGAGTCACAGATACGCAGTATTTT
CDR3aa: CASSLDRGVTDTQYF

j_gene: TRBJ2-3
abundance: NA
d_gene: NA
v_gene: TRBV7-2
CDR3nt: TGTGCCAGCAGTTCACTGCAGGGGCTAGGTCCCGGTACGCAGTATTTT
CDR3aa: CASSSLQGLGPGTQYF

j_gene: TRBJ1-5
abundance: NA
d_gene: NA
v_gene: TRBV12-5
CDR3nt: TGTGCTAGTGCCTGGGGGGCCCGTCAACCCCAGCATTTT
CDR3aa: CASAWGARQPQHF

j_gene: TRBJ2-3
abundance: many
d_gene: TRBD2
v_gene: TRBV4-2
CDR3nt: TGTGCCAGCAGCCAAGAAGTTAGCGGGGGGGCCGGAGATACGCAGTATTTT
CDR3aa: CASSQEVSGGAGDTQYF

j_gene: TRBJ2-7
abundance: few
d_gene: TRBD2
v_gene: TRBV27
CDR3nt: TGTGCCAGCCGATCGGGACTAGCGGTTTCAAGCTCCTACGAGCAGTACTTC
CDR3aa: CASRSGLAVSSSYEQYF

j_gene: TRBJ2-7
abundance: NA
d_gene: NA
v_gene: TRBV4-2
CDR3nt: TGTGCCAGCAGCCAAGATGGCCTAGCAAATCCCTACGAGCAGTACTTC
CDR3aa: CASSQDGLANPYEQYF

j_gene: TRBJ1-5
abundance: few
d_gene: TRBD1
v_gene: TRBV7-8
CDR3nt: TGTGCCAGCAGCCAGGGACAGGGTGGGGGAAGCAATCAGCCCCAGCATTTT
CDR3aa: CASSQGQGGGSNQPQHF

j_gene: TRBJ1-2
abundance: NA
d_gene: NA
v_gene: TRBV5-6
CDR3nt: TGTGCCAGCAGCTCGGCGTGGAAAGGGGCCTATGGCTACACCTTC
CDR3aa: CASSSAWKGAYGYTF

j_gene: TRBJ2-5
abundance: few
d_gene: TRBD1
v_gene: TRBV29-1
CDR3nt: TGCAGCGCCCAGGCCGGGACAGGGTTGGTGGGGACCCAGTACTTC
CDR3aa: CSAQAGTGLVGTQYF

j_gene: TRBJ2-1
abundance: NA
d_gene: NA
v_gene: TRBV7-9
CDR3nt: TGTGCCAGCAGCACGATCAGGGGAACCTACAATGAGCAGTTCTTC
CDR3aa: CASSTIRGTYNEQFF

j_gene: TRBJ2-1
abundance: NA
d_gene: NA
v_gene: TRBV7-2
CDR3nt: TGTGCCGGCAGCTTTGGCTCCAGCTCCTACAATGAGCAGTTCTTC
CDR3aa: CAGSFGSSSYNEQFF

j_gene: TRBJ1-1
abundance: few
d_gene: TRBD1
v_gene: TRBV4-3
CDR3nt: TGCGCCAGCGCAAGGGATTTTCGACAGGGAGGCACTGAAGCTTTCTTT
CDR3aa: CASARDFRQGGTEAFF

j_gene: TRBJ2-5
abundance: NA
d_gene: NA
v_gene: TRBV5-6
CDR3nt: TGTGCCAGCAGCTTGACACGGACAATTTATGGGCAGTACTTC
CDR3aa: CASSLTRTIYGQYF

j_gene: TRBJ1-4
abundance: NA
d_gene: NA
v_gene: TRBV7-2
CDR3nt: TGTGCCAGCAGCCGGGCGACGGGATCTAATGAAAAACTGTTTTTT
CDR3aa: CASSRATGSNEKLFF

j_gene: TRBJ2-1
abundance: few
d_gene: NA
v_gene: TRBV29-1
CDR3nt: TGCAGCGTTGAAGATTATTACAGCCTGACCCAGTTCTTC
CDR3aa: CSVEDYYSLTQFF

j_gene: TRBJ2-2
abundance: few
d_gene: NA
v_gene: TRBV9
CDR3nt: TGTGCCAGCAGCGTAGGGAATTTTGTGGAGCTGTTTTTT
CDR3aa: CASSVGNFVELFF

j_gene: TRBJ1-1
abundance: NA
d_gene: NA
v_gene: TRBV5-1
CDR3nt: TGCGCCAGCAGCCTCCTGACGCAAAACACTGAAGCTTTCTTT
CDR3aa: CASSLLTQNTEAFF

j_gene: TRBJ2-7
abundance: NA
d_gene: TRBD1
v_gene: TRBV20-1
CDR3nt: TGCAGTGCTCCTAGGACAGGGTCCCCCTACGAGCAGTACTTC
CDR3aa: CSAPRTGSPYEQYF

j_gene: TRBJ1-5
abundance: NA
d_gene: NA
v_gene: TRBV20-1
CDR3nt: TGCAGTGCTAAGGGGGAGTTTGGCAATCAGCCCCAGCATTTT
CDR3aa: CSAKGEFGNQPQHF

j_gene: TRBJ2-7
abundance: many
d_gene: TRBD1
v_gene: TRBV29-1
CDR3nt: TGCAGCGTTGAGGGAATGACAGGGATTCAACCCTACGAGCAGTACTTC
CDR3aa: CSVEGMTGIQPYEQYF

j_gene: TRBJ2-5
abundance: many
d_gene: TRBD1
v_gene: TRBV4-3
CDR3nt: TGCGCCAGCAGCCAAGATCGGGACAGGCAAGAGACCCAGTACTTC
CDR3aa: CASSQDRDRQETQYF

j_gene: TRBJ1-2
abundance: NA
d_gene: NA
v_gene: TRBV15
CDR3nt: TGTGCCACCGGAGGAGATAGCTACACCTTC
CDR3aa: CATGGDSYTF

j_gene: TRBJ2-1
abundance: few
d_gene: NA
v_gene: TRBV7-2
CDR3nt: TGTGCCAGCAGGAGCAGGTCGGGACACCCCTACAATGAGCAGTTCTTC
CDR3aa: CASRSRSGHPYNEQFF

j_gene: TRBJ2-1
abundance: few
d_gene: TRBD2
v_gene: TRBV6-2/TRBV6-3
CDR3nt: TGTGCCAGCAGCCCGGGACTACCCCAGTTCTTC
CDR3aa: CASSPGLPQFF

j_gene: TRBJ2-4
abundance: NA
d_gene: NA
v_gene: TRBV27
CDR3nt: TGTGCCAGCAGTACCGGGACAAGAGCCAAAAACATTCAGTACTTC
CDR3aa: CASSTGTRAKNIQYF

j_gene: TRBJ2-5
abundance: NA
d_gene: NA
v_gene: TRBV18
CDR3nt: TGTGCCAGCTCGCCTGCGGGGTACCAAGAGACCCAGTACTTC
CDR3aa: CASSPAGYQETQYF

j_gene: TRBJ1-4
abundance: few
d_gene: NA
v_gene: TRBV24-1
CDR3nt: TGTGCCACCTCGGGGGCGGAAAATGAAAAACTGTTTTTT
CDR3aa: CATSGAENEKLFF

j_gene: TRBJ1-2
abundance: NA
d_gene: TRBD1
v_gene: TRBV27
CDR3nt: TGTGCCCGCAGTTTCCGCTCTGGACAGGCTAGCTATGGCTACACCTTC
CDR3aa: CARSFRSGQASYGYTF

j_gene: TRBJ2-7
abundance: NA
d_gene: NA
v_gene: TRBV28
CDR3nt: TGTGCCAGCAGTTTATCACCCGACACCTACGAGCAGTACTTC
CDR3aa: CASSLSPDTYEQYF

j_gene: TRBJ1-5
abundance: few
d_gene: NA
v_gene: TRBV6-5
CDR3nt: TGTGCCAGCAGTTACACCAGGAATCCTAATCAGCCCCAGCATTTT
CDR3aa: CASSYTRNPNQPQHF

j_gene: TRBJ2-7
abundance: NA
d_gene: NA
v_gene: TRBV14
CDR3nt: TGTGCCAGTAGCCTCTGGGTCAACTACGAGCAGTACTTC
CDR3aa: CASSLWVNYEQYF

j_gene: TRBJ1-5
abundance: NA
d_gene: TRBD1
v_gene: TRBV6-6
CDR3nt: TGTGCCAGCAGTTACTTTAAGGGACAGGCCAATCAGCCCCAGCATTTT
CDR3aa: CASSYFKGQANQPQHF

j_gene: TRBJ2-3
abundance: few
d_gene: NA
v_gene: TRBV2
CDR3nt: TGTGCCAGCAGTGAACTCCAGGGTGAGGCAGATACGCAGTATTTT
CDR3aa: CASSELQGEADTQYF

j_gene: TRBJ1-1
abundance: NA
d_gene: NA
v_gene: TRBV29-1
CDR3nt: TGCAGCGTTGATTTGGGGTACGAAGCTTTCTTT
CDR3aa: CSVDLGYEAFF

j_gene: TRBJ1-5
abundance: NA
d_gene: NA
v_gene: TRBV4-3
CDR3nt: TGCGCCAGCAGCCAAGATTTGTGGTCCCAAGCAGGGCAGCCCCAGCATTTT
CDR3aa: CASSQDLWSQAGQPQHF

j_gene: TRBJ2-1
abundance: few
d_gene: NA
v_gene: TRBV12-3/TRBV12-4
CDR3nt: TGTGCCAGCAGTGGACTCATCTACAATGAGCAGTTCTTC
CDR3aa: CASSGLIYNEQFF

j_gene: TRBJ2-4
abundance: NA
d_gene: TRBD1
v_gene: TRBV24-1
CDR3nt: TGTGCCACCAGTGAACCTAATGAACCGGGACAGACTAACATTCAGTACTTC
CDR3aa: CATSEPNEPGQTNIQYF

j_gene: TRBJ2-7
abundance: few
d_gene: TRBD1
v_gene: TRBV29-1
CDR3nt: TGCAGCATTGACAGGGATGGGGAGCAGTACTTC
CDR3aa: CSIDRDGEQYF

j_gene: TRBJ2-4
abundance: few
d_gene: NA
v_gene: TRBV29-1
CDR3nt: TGCAGCGTAGCTCATCAAGAAGGGGTTAGGTACTTC
CDR3aa: CSVAHQEGVRYF

j_gene: TRBJ1-2
abundance: NA
d_gene: NA
v_gene: TRBV18
CDR3nt: TGTGCCAGCTCACCACTTGACGCCGGGTCGACTAACTATGGCTACACCTTC
CDR3aa: CASSPLDAGSTNYGYTF

j_gene: TRBJ1-2
abundance: NA
d_gene: TRBD1
v_gene: TRBV10-3
CDR3nt: TGTGCCATCACCCCTGACAGGGGCCTCTATGGCTACACCTTC
CDR3aa: CAITPDRGLYGYTF

j_gene: TRBJ1-5
abundance: few
d_gene: TRBD1
v_gene: TRBV20-1
CDR3nt: TGCAGTGCTCTTCCAGGGGGCTCCGGCAATCAGCCCCAGCATTTT
CDR3aa: CSALPGGSGNQPQHF

j_gene: TRBJ2-4
abundance: NA
d_gene: NA
v_gene: TRBV12-3/TRBV12-4
CDR3nt: TGTGCCAGCAGTTTAGGTAGAGATCTAGCCAAAAACATTCAGTACTTC
CDR3aa: CASSLGRDLAKNIQYF

j_gene: TRBJ2-3
abundance: few
d_gene: TRBD1
v_gene: TRBV7-8
CDR3nt: TGTGCCAGCAGGCGACAGGGGGCCGGAGATACGCAGTATTTT
CDR3aa: CASRRQGAGDTQYF

j_gene: TRBJ1-2
abundance: many
d_gene: NA
v_gene: TRBV7-8
CDR3nt: TGTGCCAGCAGCTTAGAGCACAACTATGGCTACACCTTC
CDR3aa: CASSLEHNYGYTF

j_gene: TRBJ2-3
abundance: NA
d_gene: TRBD2
v_gene: TRBV7-9
CDR3nt: TGTGCCAGCAGCTTAGCCCTAGCGGGGCGGGATACGCAGTATTTT
CDR3aa: CASSLALAGRDTQYF

j_gene: TRBJ1-2
abundance: NA
d_gene: NA
v_gene: TRBV29-1
CDR3nt: TGCAGCGCAGCAGAAAGGTCGGGGGGTCTCTTCTATGGCTACACCTTC
CDR3aa: CSAAERSGGLFYGYTF

j_gene: TRBJ2-7
abundance: NA
d_gene: NA
v_gene: TRBV24-1
CDR3nt: TGTGCCACCGGTGATTCGAAAAGCCCCCACGAGCAGTACTTC
CDR3aa: CATGDSKSPHEQYF

j_gene: TRBJ1-1
abundance: few
d_gene: TRBD1
v_gene: TRBV6-2/TRBV6-3
CDR3nt: TGTGCCAGCAGTAACAGGGGTGAAGCTTTCTTT
CDR3aa: CASSNRGEAFF

j_gene: TRBJ2-7
abundance: NA
d_gene: TRBD1
v_gene: TRBV5-4
CDR3nt: TGTGCCAGCAGCTTATCCGGGACAGGGCCACTCGAGCAGTACTTC
CDR3aa: CASSLSGTGPLEQYF

j_gene: TRBJ2-4
abundance: few
d_gene: NA
v_gene: TRBV4-3
CDR3nt: TGCGCCAGCAGCCAAGATGGGGGGCTGTCAGACATTCAGTACTTC
CDR3aa: CASSQDGGLSDIQYF